These 12 T cell receptor beta chains came from one sample sequenced in a study of metastatic and nonmetastatic thyroid tumors. All patients reached thyroid surgery having received no treatment beforehand. TCRdb redid the clone calls on the PCR reads using MiXCR. There are 50,000 or so clones in the sample; approximately 15% occur only once, and under 3% lies in the top ten. The specimen sequenced was blood. Receptors were obtained from a female donor with papillary thyroid cancer or a benign thyroid nodule (not recorded which). Some clones in this sample may be carry-over from other donors' samples.

Remarks on this clone: The junction departs from germline at one end; a sequencing error may be responsible. The chain couples TRBV6-1 to TRBJ2-7; D is perhaps TRBD2 (6 bases). Germline CDR1 and CDR2: MNHNS and SASEGT. This CDR3 comprises 12 residues. CDR3 protein: CASTGESYEQYF. In nucleotides, the CDR3 is TGTGCAAGCACGGGGGAATCCTACGAGCAGTACTTC.

The chain carries TRBV20-1 and TRBJ1-1; TRBD1 might be the D (5 bases). Germline CDR1 DFQATT, CDR2 SNEGSKA (reference sequence). V lost 4 bases and J lost 8, with 17 bases in between. This CDR3 has 13 amino acids. CDR3 amino acids: CSAILVNGAEAFF. Here the CDR3 DNA reads TGCAGTGCTATACTGGTTAATGGGGCCGAAGCTTTCTTT.

This clone was seen many times. The genes are TRBV20-1 and TRBJ2-7; D not certain. The V end was cut by 7 bases, the J end by 3 bases, with 16 bases between. The CDR3 totals 13 residues. Germline V gives CDR1 DFQATT, CDR2 SNEGSKA (reference sequence). Here the CDR3 DNA reads TGCAGTGTTGCGAGGACCATGAACTACGAGCAGTACTTC. The encoded protein is CSVARTMNYEQYF.

This clone was seen repeatedly, ten times or more. V is TRBV19 and J is TRBJ1-5; D perhaps matches TRBD1 (5 bases). V lost 3 bases and J 5 bases, leaving 23 bases between the germline ends. The CDR3 totals 18 residues. CDR1 and CDR2 from the germline V gene are LNHDA and SQIVND (reference sequence). Here the CDR3 reads CASSMSHAYGAFHQPQHF. CDR3 DNA: TGTGCCAGTAGTATGTCCCACGCTTACGGGGCCTTCCATCAGCCCCAGCATTTT.

J is TRBJ2-7 and V is TRBV30, with D tentatively TRBD2 (5 bases). V lost 6 bases and J lost 3, with 12 bases in between. Germline V gene lookup returns CDR1 GTSNPN and CDR2 SVGIG (reference sequence). The CDR3 is 12 amino acids. CDR3 amino acids: CACSEGSYEQYF. In nucleotides, the CDR3 is TGTGCCTGCTCAGAGGGAAGCTACGAGCAGTACTTC. Drawing the rest from reference TRBV30 and TRBJ2-7, the complete variable domain is SQTIHQWPATLVQPVGSPLSLECTVEGTSNPNLYWYRQAAGRGLQLLFYSVGIGQISSEVPQNLSASRPQDRQFILSSKKLLLSDSGFYLCACSEGSYEQYFGPGTRLTVT.

The gene calls are TRBV20-1 and TRBJ2-7, with 9 bases that match TRBD2. Losses at the gene ends were 1 base for V and 6 bases for J; bases not matched to a gene: 10. The CDR3 spans 15 residues. Germline V lookup: CDR1 DFQATT, CDR2 SNEGSKA (reference sequence). DNA of the CDR3: TGCAGTGCTAGAGCAACGGGACTAGCATTGACCGAGCAGTACTTC. It is translated as CSARATGLALTEQYF.

The V gene is TRBV7-2, the J gene TRBJ2-1; 7 bases agree with TRBD2. The CDR3 consists of 15 residues. Germline trimming cut 7 bases from V and 3 bases from J; bases unmatched to any gene: 9. Per the germline V gene, CDR1 is SGHTA and CDR2 is FQGNSA. The CDR3 nucleotides read TGTGCCAGCATGGCTGTTGGCGGGAGCTACAATGAGCAGTTCTTC. Translated, it gives CASMAVGGSYNEQFF.

There are many counts of this clone. The chain is built from TRBV20-1 and TRBJ1-1; no clear D gene. The germline gives CDR1 DFQATT, CDR2 SNEGSKA (reference sequence). This CDR3 is 11 amino acids long. Trimming removed 0 bases from V and 8 bases from J, with 7 bases in between. The CDR3 spells CSARDEGEAFF. The CDR3 DNA reads TGCAGTGCTAGAGACGAAGGGGAAGCTTTCTTT.

This clone has at least ten counts. V usage is TRBV20-1 and J usage is TRBJ1-2; D not certain. Germline CDR1 is DFQATT and CDR2 is SNEGSKA (reference sequence). Trimming removed 0 bases from V and 6 bases from J, with 5 bases in between. The CDR3 runs 11 residues. The CDR3 nucleotides read TGCAGTGCTAGAGATGGAGATGGCTACACCTTC. Translation gives CSARDGDGYTF.

The sample holds a few counts of this clone. This rearrangement joins TRBV28 to TRBJ2-7; D is tentatively TRBD1 or TRBD2 (5 bases each). V was cut by 7 bases and J by 0 bases, with 16 bases left in between. CDR3 size: 15 residues. Germline CDR1 and CDR2: MDHEN and SYDVKM. CDR3 in amino acids: CASILGRDPSYEQYF. CDR3 sequence (DNA): TGTGCCAGCATCCTAGGCCGGGACCCCTCCTACGAGCAGTACTTC.

This clone has at least ten counts. The chain carries TRBV2 and TRBJ1-1; the D is unclear. Trimming took 7 bases from V and 5 from J, leaving 11 bases between them. The length of the CDR3 is 12 residues. Germline V gene lookup returns CDR1 SNHLY and CDR2 FYNNEI. In nucleotides, the CDR3 is TGTGCCAGCAAGGGTCTGGGGACTGAAGCTTTCTTT. It encodes CASKGLGTEAFF.

In this sample, this clone turned up many times. The gene calls are TRBV6-5 and TRBJ2-3; D remains ambiguous. V was pared by 5 bases and J by 0 bases, with 21 bases between. CDR3 size: 18 residues. Germline V lookup: CDR1 MNHEY, CDR2 SVGAGI. DNA for the CDR3: TGTGCCAGCAGTCGCGCTTGGAGCCCCACGGCTAGCACAGATACGCAGTATTTT. This translates into CASSRAWSPTASTDTQYF.